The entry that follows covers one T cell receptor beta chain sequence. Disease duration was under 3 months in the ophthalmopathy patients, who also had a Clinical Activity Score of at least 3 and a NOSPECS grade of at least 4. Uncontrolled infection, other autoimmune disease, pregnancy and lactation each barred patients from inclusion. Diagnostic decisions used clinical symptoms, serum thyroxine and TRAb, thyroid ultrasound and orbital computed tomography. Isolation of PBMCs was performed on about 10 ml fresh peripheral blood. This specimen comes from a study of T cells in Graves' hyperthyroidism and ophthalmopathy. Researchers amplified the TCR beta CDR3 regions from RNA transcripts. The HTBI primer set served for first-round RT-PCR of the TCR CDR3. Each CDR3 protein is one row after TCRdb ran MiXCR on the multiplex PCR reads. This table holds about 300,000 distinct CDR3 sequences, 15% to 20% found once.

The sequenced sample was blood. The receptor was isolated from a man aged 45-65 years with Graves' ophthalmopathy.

CDR3 DNA sequence: TGCAGTGCTCCGACTCAGGGGAACCAGCCCCAGCATTTT. Its translation: CSAPTQGNQPQHF. V gene TRBV20-1 combines with J gene TRBJ1-5, with a possible D match to TRBD1 (6 bases). CDR3 length: 13 residues. Germline CDR1 is DFQATT and CDR2 is SNEGSKA (reference sequence). Trimming removed 5 bases at V and 7 bases at J, with 15 bases between.